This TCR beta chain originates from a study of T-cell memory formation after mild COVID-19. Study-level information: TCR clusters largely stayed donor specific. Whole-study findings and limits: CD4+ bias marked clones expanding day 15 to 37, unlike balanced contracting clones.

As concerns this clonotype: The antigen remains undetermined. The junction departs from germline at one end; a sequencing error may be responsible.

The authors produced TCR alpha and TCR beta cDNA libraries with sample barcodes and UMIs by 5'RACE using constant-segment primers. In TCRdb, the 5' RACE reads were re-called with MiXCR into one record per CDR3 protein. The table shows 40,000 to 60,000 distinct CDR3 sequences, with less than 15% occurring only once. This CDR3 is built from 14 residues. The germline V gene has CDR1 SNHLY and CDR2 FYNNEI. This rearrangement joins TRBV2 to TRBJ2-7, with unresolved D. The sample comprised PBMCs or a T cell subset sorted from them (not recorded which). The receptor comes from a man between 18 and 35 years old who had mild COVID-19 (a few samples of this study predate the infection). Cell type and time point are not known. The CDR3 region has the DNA TGTGCCTGGCCACGTGAGGACCACTCCAACGAGCAGTACTTC. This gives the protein CAWPREDHSNEQYF.